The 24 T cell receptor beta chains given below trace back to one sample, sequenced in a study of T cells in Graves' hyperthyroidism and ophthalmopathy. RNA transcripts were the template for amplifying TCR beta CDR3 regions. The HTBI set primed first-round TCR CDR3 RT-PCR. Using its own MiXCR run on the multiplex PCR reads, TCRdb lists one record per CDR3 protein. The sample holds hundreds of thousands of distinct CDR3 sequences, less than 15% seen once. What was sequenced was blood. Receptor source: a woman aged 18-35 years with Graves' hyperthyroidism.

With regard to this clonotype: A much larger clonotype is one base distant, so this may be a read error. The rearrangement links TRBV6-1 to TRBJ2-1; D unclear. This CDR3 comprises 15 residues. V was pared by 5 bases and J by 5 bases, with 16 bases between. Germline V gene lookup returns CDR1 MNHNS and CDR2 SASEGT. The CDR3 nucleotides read TGTGCCAGCAGTCCATGGGCCCGGAACAACAATGAGCAGTTCTTC. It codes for CASSPWARNNNEQFF.

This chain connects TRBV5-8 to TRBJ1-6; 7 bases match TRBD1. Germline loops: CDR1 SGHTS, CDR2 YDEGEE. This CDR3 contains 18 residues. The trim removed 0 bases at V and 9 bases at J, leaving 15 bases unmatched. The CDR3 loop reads CASSLEGYGQGVSSPLHF. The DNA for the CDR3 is TGTGCCAGCAGCTTGGAAGGTTATGGGCAGGGGGTATCTTCACCCCTCCACTTT.

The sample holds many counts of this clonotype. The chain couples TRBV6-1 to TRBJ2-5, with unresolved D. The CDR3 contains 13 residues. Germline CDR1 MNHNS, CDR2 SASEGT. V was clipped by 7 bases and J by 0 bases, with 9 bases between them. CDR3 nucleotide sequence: TGTGCCAGCAATGTGGGGAACCAAGAGACCCAGTACTTC. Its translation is CASNVGNQETQYF.

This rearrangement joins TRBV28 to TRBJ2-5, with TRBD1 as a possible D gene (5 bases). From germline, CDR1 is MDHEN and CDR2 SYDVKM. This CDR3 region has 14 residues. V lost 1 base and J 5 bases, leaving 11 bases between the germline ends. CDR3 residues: CASSLSESGETQYF. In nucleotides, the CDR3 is TGTGCCAGCAGTTTATCTGAGTCAGGGGAGACCCAGTACTTC.

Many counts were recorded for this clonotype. The CDR3 here is CASSLRGSDTGELFF. CDR3 nucleotides: TGTGCCAGCAGTTTACGAGGGTCGGACACCGGGGAGCTGTTTTTT. The V gene is TRBV27, the J gene TRBJ2-2; a possible D gene is TRBD2 (5 bases). V was trimmed by 2 bases and J by 3 bases, leaving 10 bases between them. Per the germline V gene, CDR1 is MNHEY and CDR2 is SMNVEV (reference sequence). The CDR3 loop spans 15 amino acids.

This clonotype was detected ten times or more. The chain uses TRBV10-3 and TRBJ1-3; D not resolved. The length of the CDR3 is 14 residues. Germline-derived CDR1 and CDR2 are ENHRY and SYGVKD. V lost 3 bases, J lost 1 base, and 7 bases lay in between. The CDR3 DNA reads TGTGCCATCAGTGACCGGGCATCTGGAAACACCATATATTTT. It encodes CAISDRASGNTIYF.

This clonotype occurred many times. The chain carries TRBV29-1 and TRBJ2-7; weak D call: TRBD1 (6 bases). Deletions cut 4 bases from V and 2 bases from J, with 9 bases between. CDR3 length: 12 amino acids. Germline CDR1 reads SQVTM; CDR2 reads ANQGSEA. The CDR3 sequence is CSVADSTYEQYF. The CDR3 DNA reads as TGCAGCGTTGCGGACAGCACCTACGAGCAGTACTTC.

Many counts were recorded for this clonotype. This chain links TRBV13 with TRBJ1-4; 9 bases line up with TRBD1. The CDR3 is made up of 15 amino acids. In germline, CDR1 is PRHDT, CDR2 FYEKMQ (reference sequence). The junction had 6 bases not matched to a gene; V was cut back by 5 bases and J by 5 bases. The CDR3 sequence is CASSVYRGRNEKLFF. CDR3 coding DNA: TGTGCCAGCAGCGTGTACAGGGGGCGAAATGAAAAACTGTTTTTT.

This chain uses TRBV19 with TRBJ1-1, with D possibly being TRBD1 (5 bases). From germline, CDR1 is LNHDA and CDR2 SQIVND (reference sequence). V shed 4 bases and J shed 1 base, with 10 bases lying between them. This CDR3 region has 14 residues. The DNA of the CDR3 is TGTGCCAGTAGTAACTGGCAGGGGAACACTGAAGCTTTCTTT. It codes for CASSNWQGNTEAFF.

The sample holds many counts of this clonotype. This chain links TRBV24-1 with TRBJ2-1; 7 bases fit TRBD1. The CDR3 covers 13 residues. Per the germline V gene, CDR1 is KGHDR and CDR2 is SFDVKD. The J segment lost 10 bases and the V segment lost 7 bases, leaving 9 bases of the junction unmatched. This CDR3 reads CATRGTASQEQFF. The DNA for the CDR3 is TGTGCCACCAGGGGGACAGCCTCCCAGGAGCAGTTCTTC.

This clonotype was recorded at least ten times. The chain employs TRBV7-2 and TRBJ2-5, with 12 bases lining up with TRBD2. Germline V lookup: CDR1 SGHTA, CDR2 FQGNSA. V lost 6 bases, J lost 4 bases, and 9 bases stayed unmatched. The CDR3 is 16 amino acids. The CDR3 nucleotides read TGTGCCAGCAGAACAAAACTAGCGGGAGGAGGAGAGACCCAGTACTTC. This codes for CASRTKLAGGGETQYF.

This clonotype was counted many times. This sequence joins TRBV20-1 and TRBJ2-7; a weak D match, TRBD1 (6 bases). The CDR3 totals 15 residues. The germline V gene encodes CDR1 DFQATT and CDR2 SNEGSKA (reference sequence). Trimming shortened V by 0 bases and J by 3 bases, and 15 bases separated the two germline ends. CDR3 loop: CSARDRTGSFYEQYF. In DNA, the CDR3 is TGCAGTGCTAGAGATCGAACAGGGAGTTTCTACGAGCAGTACTTC.

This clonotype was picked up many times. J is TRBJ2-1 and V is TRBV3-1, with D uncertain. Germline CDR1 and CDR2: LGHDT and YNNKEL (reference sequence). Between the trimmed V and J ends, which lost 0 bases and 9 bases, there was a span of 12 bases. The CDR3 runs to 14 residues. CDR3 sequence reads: CASSQDKVTGEQFF. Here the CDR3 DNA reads TGTGCCAGCAGCCAAGATAAGGTGACGGGTGAGCAGTTCTTC.

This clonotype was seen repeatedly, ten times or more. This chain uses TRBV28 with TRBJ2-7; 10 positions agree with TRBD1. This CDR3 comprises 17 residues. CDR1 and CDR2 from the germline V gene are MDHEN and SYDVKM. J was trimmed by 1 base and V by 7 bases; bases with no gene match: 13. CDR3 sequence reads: CASNDRGPIWSSYEQYF. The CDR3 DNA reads TGTGCCAGCAACGACAGGGGGCCAATCTGGTCTTCCTACGAGCAGTACTTC.

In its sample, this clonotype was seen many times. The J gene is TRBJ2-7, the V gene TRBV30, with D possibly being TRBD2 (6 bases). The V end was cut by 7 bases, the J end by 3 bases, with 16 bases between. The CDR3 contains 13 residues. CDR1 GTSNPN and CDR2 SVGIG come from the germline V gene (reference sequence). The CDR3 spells CAYGWGVSYEQYF. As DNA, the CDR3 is TGTGCCTACGGATGGGGGGTCAGCTACGAGCAGTACTTC. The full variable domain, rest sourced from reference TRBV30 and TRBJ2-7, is SQTIHQWPATLVQPVGSPLSLECTVEGTSNPNLYWYRQAAGRGLQLLFYSVGIGQISSEVPQNLSASRPQDRQFILSSKKLLLSDSGFYLCAYGWGVSYEQYFGPGTRLTVT.

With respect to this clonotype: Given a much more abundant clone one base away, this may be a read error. Here the CDR3 DNA reads TGCGCCAGCAGCTTGGCTACGGGGGGAAGCTACGAGCAGTACTTC. This sequence encodes CASSLATGGSYEQYF. V and J are TRBV5-1 and TRBJ2-7; 7 nucleotides align to TRBD2. V shed 0 bases and J 3 bases; nucleotides not matched to a gene: 6. The germline gives CDR1 SGHRS, CDR2 YFSETQ. The CDR3 loop spans 15 amino acids. Full variable domain (rest looked up from reference TRBV5-1 and TRBJ2-7): KAGVTQTPRYLIKTRGQQVTLSCSPISGHRSVSWYQQTPGQGLQFLFEYFSETQRNKGNFPGRFSGRQFSNSRSEMNVSTLELGDSALYLCASSLATGGSYEQYFGPGTRLTVT.

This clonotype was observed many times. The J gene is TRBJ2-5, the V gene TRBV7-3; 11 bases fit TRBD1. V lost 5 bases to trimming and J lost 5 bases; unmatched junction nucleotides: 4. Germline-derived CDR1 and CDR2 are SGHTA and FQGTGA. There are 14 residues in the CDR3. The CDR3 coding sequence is TGTGCCAGCAGCCGGGACAGGGGGAGGGAGACCCAGTACTTC. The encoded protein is CASSRDRGRETQYF.

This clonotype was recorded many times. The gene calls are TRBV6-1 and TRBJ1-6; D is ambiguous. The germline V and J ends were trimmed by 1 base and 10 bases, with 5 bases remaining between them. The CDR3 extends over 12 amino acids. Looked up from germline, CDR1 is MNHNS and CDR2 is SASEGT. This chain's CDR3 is CASSEDRSPLHF. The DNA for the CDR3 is TGTGCCAGCAGTGAAGACAGATCACCCCTCCACTTT.

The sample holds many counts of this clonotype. The CDR3 coding sequence is TGTGCCAGCAGTGAAGCTAGCGGGAGAGGGTCCTACAATGAGCAGTTCTTC. Its protein product is CASSEASGRGSYNEQFF. The chain uses TRBV6-1 and TRBJ2-1; TRBD2 matches at 9 bases. The CDR3 covers 17 residues. Per germline, CDR1 MNHNS and CDR2 SASEGT. With 0 bases clipped from V and 1 base from J, the junction kept 4 bases outside the gene matches.

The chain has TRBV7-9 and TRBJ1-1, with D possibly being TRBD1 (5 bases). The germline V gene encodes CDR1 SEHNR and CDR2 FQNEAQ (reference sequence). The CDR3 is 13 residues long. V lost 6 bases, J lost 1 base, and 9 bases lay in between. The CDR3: CASRIGANTEAFF. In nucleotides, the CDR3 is TGTGCCAGCAGGATAGGGGCGAACACTGAAGCTTTCTTT.

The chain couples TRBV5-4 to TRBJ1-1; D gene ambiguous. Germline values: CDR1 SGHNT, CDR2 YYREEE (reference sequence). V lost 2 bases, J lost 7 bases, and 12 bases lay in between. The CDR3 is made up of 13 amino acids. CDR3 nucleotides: TGTGCCAGCAGCTTCCCCGGGAAGGTTGAAGCTTTCTTT. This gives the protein CASSFPGKVEAFF.

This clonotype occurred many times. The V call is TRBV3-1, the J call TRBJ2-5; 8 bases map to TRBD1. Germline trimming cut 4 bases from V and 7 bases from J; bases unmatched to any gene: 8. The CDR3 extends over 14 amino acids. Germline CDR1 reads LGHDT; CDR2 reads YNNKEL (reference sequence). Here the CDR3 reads CASSRDRFFGTQYF. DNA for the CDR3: TGTGCCAGCAGCCGGGACAGGTTCTTTGGGACCCAGTACTTC.

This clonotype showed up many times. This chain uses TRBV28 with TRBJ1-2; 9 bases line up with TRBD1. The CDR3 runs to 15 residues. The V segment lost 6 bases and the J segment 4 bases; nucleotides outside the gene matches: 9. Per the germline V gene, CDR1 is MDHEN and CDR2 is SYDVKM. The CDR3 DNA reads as TGTGCCAGCAGCCCCGTGACAGGGGGAACCTATGGCTACACCTTC. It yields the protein CASSPVTGGTYGYTF.

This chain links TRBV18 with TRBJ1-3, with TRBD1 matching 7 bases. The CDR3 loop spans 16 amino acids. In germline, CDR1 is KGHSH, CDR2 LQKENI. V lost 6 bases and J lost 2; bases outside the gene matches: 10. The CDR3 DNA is TGTGCCAGCTCTCTAGACAGGGTGCTGACTGGAAACACCATATATTTT. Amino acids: CASSLDRVLTGNTIYF.